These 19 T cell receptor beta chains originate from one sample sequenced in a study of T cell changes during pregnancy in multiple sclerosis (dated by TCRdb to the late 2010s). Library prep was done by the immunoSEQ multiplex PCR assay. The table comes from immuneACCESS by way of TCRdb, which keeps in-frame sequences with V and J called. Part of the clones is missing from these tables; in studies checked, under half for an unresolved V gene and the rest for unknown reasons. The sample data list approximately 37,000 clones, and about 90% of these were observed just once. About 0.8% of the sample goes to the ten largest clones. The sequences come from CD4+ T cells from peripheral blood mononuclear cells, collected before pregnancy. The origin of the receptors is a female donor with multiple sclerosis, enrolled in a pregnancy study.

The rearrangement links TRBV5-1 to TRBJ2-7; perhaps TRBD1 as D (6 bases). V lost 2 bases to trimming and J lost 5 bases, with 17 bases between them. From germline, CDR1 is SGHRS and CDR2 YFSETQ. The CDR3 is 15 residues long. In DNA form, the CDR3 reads TGCGCCAGCAGCTTATATCAGGGGATTGTTGACGAGCAGTACTTC. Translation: CASSLYQGIVDEQYF.

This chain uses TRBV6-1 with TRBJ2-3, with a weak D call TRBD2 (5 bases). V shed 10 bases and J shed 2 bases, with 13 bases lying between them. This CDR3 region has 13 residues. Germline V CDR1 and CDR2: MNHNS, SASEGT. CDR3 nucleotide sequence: TGTGCCACCTCGGAGCGGATCACAGATACGCAGTATTTT. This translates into CATSERITDTQYF.

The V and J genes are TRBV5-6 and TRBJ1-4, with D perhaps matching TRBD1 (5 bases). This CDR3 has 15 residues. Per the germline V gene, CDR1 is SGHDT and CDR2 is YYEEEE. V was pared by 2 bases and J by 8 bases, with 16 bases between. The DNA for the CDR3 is TGTGCCAGCAGCTTCGGTGGGGCAGGATCCGAAAAACTGTTTTTT. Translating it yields CASSFGGAGSEKLFF.

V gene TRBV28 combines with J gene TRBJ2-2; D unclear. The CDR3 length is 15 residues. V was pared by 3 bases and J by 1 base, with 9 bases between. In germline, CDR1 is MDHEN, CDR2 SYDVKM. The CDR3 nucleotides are TGTGCCAGCAGTTTGGCAGGTGTGAACACCGGGGAGCTGTTTTTT. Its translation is CASSLAGVNTGELFF. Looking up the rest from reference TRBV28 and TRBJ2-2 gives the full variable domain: DVKVTQSSRYLVKRTGEKVFLECVQDMDHENMFWYRQDPGLGLRLIYFSYDVKMKEKGDIPEGYSVSREKKERFSLILESASTNQTSMYLCASSLAGVNTGELFFGEGSRLTVL.

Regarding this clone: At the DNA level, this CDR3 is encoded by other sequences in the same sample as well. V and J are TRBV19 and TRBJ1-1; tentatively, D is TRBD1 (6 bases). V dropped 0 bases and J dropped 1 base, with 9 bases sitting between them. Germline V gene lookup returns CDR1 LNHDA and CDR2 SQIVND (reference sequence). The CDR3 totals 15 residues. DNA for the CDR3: TGTGCCAGTAGTATAGATCAGGGGCGGAACACTGAAGCTTTCTTT. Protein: CASSIDQGRNTEAFF.

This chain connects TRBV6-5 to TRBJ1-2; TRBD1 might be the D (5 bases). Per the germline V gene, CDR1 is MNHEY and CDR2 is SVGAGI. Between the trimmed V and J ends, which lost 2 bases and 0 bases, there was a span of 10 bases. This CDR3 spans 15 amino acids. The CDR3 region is CASSYVGGTNYGYTF. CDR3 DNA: TGTGCCAGCAGTTACGTGGGGGGGACTAACTATGGCTACACCTTC.

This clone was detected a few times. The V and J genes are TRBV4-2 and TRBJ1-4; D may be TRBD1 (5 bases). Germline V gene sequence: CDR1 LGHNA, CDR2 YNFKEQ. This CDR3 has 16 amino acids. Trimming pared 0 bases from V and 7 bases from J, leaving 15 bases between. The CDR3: CASSQEGLGSGEKLFF. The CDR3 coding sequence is TGTGCCAGCAGCCAAGAGGGGCTCGGGAGTGGTGAAAAACTGTTTTTT.

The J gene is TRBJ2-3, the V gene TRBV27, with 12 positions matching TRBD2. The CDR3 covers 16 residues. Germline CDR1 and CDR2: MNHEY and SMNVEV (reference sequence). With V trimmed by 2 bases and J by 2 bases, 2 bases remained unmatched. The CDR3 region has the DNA TGTGCCAGCAGTTTACTAGCGGGAGGGCCCACAGATACGCAGTATTTT. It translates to CASSLLAGGPTDTQYF.

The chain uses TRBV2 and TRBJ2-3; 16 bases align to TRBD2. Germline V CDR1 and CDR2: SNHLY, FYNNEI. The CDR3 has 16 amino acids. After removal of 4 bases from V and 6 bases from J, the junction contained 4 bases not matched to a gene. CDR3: CASSAGLAGGRDTQYF. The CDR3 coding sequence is TGTGCCAGCAGTGCGGGACTAGCGGGAGGGCGCGATACGCAGTATTTT.

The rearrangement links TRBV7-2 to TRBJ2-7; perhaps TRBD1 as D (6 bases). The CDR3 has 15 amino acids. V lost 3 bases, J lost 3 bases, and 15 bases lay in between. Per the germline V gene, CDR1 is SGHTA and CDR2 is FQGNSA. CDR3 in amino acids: CASSLDAGTSYEQYF. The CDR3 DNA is TGTGCCAGCAGCTTGGATGCCGGGACAAGCTACGAGCAGTACTTC.

The CDR3 sequence is CATSRGRADETQYF. CDR3 in DNA: TGTGCCACCAGCAGAGGCAGGGCCGATGAGACCCAGTACTTC. V gene TRBV15 combines with J gene TRBJ2-5; D may be TRBD1 (5 bases). There are 14 residues in the CDR3. Germline CDR1 LNHNV, CDR2 YYDKDF (reference sequence). The V gene lost 1 base and the J gene lost 5 bases, with 11 bases spanning the gap.

The CDR3 sequence: CASSLRTGGLETQYF. CDR3 bases: TGCGCCAGCAGCCTTCGGACGGGAGGGCTGGAGACCCAGTACTTC. The chain couples TRBV5-1 to TRBJ2-5; 8 positions match TRBD2. The germline gives CDR1 SGHRS, CDR2 YFSETQ. V lost 4 bases to trimming and J lost 5 bases; unmatched junction nucleotides: 10. The CDR3 loop spans 15 amino acids. The variable domain in full, with the rest retrieved from reference TRBV5-1 and TRBJ2-5, is KAGVTQTPRYLIKTRGQQVTLSCSPISGHRSVSWYQQTPGQGLQFLFEYFSETQRNKGNFPGRFSGRQFSNSRSEMNVSTLELGDSALYLCASSLRTGGLETQYFGPGTRLLVL.

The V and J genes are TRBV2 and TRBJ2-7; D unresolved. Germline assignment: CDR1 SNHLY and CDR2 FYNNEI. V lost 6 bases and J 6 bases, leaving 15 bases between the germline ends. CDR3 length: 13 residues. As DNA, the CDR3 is TGTGCCAGCAGCGAACTTCGACATGGCGAGCAGTACTTC. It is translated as CASSELRHGEQYF.

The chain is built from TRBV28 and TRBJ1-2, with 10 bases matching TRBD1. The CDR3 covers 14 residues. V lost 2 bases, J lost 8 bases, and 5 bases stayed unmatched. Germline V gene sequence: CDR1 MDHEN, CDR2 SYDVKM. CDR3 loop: CASSLRDRGRGYTF. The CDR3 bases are TGTGCCAGCAGTTTACGGGACAGGGGACGGGGCTACACCTTC.

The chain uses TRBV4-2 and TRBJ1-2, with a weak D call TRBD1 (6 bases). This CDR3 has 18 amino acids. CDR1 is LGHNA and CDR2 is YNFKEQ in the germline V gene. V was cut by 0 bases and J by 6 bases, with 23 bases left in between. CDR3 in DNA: TGTGCCAGCAGCCAAGATGAAGGGACACAGAAGGATATCGATGGCTACACCTTC. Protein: CASSQDEGTQKDIDGYTF.

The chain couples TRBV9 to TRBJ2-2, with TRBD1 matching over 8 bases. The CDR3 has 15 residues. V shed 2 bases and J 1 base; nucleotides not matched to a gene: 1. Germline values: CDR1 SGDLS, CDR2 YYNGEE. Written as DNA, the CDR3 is TGTGCCAGCAGCGTCGACAGGGGGAACACCGGGGAGCTGTTTTTT. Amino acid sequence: CASSVDRGNTGELFF.

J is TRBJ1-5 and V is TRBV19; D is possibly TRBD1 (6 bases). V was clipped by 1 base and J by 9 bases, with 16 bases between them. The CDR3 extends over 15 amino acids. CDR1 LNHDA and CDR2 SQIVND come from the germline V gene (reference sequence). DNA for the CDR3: TGTGCCAGTAGTATAGTAGCAGGGGCAGGATGGCCCCAGCATTTT. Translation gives CASSIVAGAGWPQHF.

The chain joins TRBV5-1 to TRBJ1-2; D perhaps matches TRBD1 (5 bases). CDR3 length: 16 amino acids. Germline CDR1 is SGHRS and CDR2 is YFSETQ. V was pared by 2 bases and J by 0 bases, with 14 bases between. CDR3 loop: CASSFAGRIANYGYTF. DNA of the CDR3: TGCGCCAGCAGCTTTGCAGGGCGAATAGCTAACTATGGCTACACCTTC.

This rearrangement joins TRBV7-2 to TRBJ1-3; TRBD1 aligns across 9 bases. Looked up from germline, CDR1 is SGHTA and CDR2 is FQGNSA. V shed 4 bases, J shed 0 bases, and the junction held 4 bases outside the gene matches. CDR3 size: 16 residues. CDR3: CASSWGQGRSGNTIYF. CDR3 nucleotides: TGTGCCAGCAGCTGGGGACAGGGCCGCTCTGGAAACACCATATATTTT.